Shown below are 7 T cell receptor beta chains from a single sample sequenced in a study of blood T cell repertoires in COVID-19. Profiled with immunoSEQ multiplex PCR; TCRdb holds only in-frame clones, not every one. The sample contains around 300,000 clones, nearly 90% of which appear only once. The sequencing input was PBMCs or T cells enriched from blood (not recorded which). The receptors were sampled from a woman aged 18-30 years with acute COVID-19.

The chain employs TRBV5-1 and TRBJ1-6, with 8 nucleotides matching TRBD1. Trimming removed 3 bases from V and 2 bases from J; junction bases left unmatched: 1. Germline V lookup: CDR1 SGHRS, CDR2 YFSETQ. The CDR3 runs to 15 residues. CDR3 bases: TGCGCCAGCAGCTCGGGACAGGCCTATAATTCACCCCTCCACTTT. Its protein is CASSSGQAYNSPLHF.

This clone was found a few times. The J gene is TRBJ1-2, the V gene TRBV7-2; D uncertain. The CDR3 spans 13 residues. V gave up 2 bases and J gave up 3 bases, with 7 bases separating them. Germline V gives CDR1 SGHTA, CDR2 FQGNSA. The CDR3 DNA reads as TGTGCCAGCAGCTTAACAGCAGACTATGGCTACACCTTC. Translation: CASSLTADYGYTF.

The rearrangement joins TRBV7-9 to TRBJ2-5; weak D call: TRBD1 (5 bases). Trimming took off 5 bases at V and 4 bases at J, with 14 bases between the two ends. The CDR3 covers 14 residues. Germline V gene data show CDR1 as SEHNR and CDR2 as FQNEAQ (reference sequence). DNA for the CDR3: TGTGCCAGCAGCCCGCAGGGCAGAGGAGAGACCCAGTACTTC. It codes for CASSPQGRGETQYF.

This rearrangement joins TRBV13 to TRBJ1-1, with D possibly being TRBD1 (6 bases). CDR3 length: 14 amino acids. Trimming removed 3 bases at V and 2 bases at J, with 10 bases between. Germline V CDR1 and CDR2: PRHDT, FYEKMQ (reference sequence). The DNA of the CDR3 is TGTGCCAGCAGCTTGGGACATAGAAACACTGAAGCTTTCTTT. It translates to CASSLGHRNTEAFF.

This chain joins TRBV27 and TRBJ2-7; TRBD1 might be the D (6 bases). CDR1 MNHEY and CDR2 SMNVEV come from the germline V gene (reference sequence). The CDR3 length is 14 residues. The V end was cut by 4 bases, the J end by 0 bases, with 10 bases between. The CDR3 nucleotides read TGTGCCAGCAGTTACCGCAGGGGCTCCTACGAGCAGTACTTC. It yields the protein CASSYRRGSYEQYF.

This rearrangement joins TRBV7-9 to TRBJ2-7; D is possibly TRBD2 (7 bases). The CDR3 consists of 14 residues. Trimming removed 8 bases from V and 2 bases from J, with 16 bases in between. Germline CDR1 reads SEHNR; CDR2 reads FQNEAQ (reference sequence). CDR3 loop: CASAKQGGAYEQYF. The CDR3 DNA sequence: TGTGCCAGCGCCAAACAGGGAGGGGCCTACGAGCAGTACTTC.

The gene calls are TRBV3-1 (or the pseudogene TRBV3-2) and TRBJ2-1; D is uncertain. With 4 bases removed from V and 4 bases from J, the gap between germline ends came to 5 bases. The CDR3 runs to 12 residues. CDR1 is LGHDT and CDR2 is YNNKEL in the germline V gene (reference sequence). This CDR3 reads CASSLQYNEQFF. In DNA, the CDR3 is TGTGCCAGCAGCCTACAATACAATGAGCAGTTCTTC.